At least ten counts were recorded for the clone carrying this T cell receptor (beta chain). At the time of active disease, bone marrow was collected from every patient. The sample is drawn from a study of read filtering for tumor transcriptome and immune sequencing. Study-level background: Among patients, 17 to 20 were male and about 15 female, aged roughly 40 to 90 (mean about 69). Whole-transcriptome libraries were prepared after DNase treatment. IR-seq gave about 3.5 to 11 million TCR reads per sample; RNA-seq gave about 75 to 1,400.

V was clipped by 3 bases and J by 2 bases; unmatched bases: 7. From germline, CDR1 is DFQATT and CDR2 SNEGSKA (reference sequence). The CDR3 spans 14 residues. The library was built from about 370 ng RNA with molecular barcoded adaptors for alpha/delta and beta/gamma chains. TCRdb processed the reads anew with MiXCR; each CDR3 protein has one entry. The sample gives 5,800 or so distinct CDR3 sequences, about 20% of which show up once; approximately 23% is in the top ten. Sequenced material: a population of CD138-negative cells sorted from bone marrow. The chain has TRBV20-1 and TRBJ2-7; 7 bases match TRBD2. The sequence was collected from a donor at least 40 years old with multiple myeloma. The CDR3 spells CSASKASGTYEQYF. The CDR3 coding sequence is TGCAGTGCTAGCAAGGCTAGCGGTACCTACGAGCAGTACTTC.